The 27 T cell receptor beta chains below all came from one sample that was sequenced in a study of T-cell memory formation after mild COVID-19 (dated by TCRdb to the early 2020s). Libraries came from 5' RACE. This sample was sequenced with an Illumina NovaSeq 6000. TCRdb reran the public reads through fastp at Q25 and MiXCR, keeping productive beta chains. Rows merge per CDR3 protein into single entries with the most common DNA and genes. This sample holds about 190,000 distinct CDR3 sequences; about 17% were observed only once. The ten largest account for roughly 2.3% of the sample. The specimen sequenced was PBMCs or a T cell subset sorted from them (not recorded which). The receptors derive from an adult woman who had mild COVID-19 (a few samples of this study predate the infection). The sample titles of this study are shuffled in the database, so cell type and time point are left out; the donor was told from shared clones.

This clonotype was seen at least ten times. This chain joins TRBV7-6 and TRBJ2-7, with a possible D match to TRBD1 (7 bases). V was clipped by 6 bases and J by 0 bases, with 12 bases between them. Germline loops: CDR1 SGHVS, CDR2 FNYEAQ. This CDR3 contains 14 residues. CDR3 DNA: TGTGCCAGCAGGCGGGACAGCCACTCCTACGAGCAGTACTTC. It translates to CASRRDSHSYEQYF.

The V call is TRBV9, the J call TRBJ2-3; tentative D call: TRBD2 (6 bases). V was cut by 0 bases and J by 10 bases, with 15 bases left in between. Germline CDR1 and CDR2: SGDLS and YYNGEE. This CDR3 has 14 residues. The CDR3 is CASSVEGTGVAQYF. CDR3 sequence (DNA): TGTGCCAGCAGCGTAGAGGGGACTGGGGTGGCGCAGTATTTT.

V and J are TRBV5-1 and TRBJ1-6; weak D call: TRBD1 (6 bases). The CDR3 runs 16 residues. Trimming took 2 bases from V and 2 from J, leaving 11 bases between them. Per germline, CDR1 SGHRS and CDR2 YFSETQ. CDR3 sequence reads: CASSLGQSPYNSPLHF. In DNA, the CDR3 is TGCGCCAGCAGCTTAGGACAGTCCCCCTATAATTCACCCCTCCACTTT.

The V call is TRBV9, the J call TRBJ2-1; the D is unclear. V lost 0 bases to trimming and J lost 9 bases, with 7 bases between them. This CDR3 contains 12 residues. Germline CDR1 is SGDLS and CDR2 is YYNGEE. The CDR3 region is CASSVGKGEQFF. The CDR3 nucleotides read TGTGCCAGCAGCGTAGGGAAGGGTGAGCAGTTCTTC. The whole variable domain, remainder taken from reference TRBV9 and TRBJ2-1, is DSGVTQTPKHLITATGQRVTLRCSPRSGDLSVYWYQQSLDQGLQFLIQYYNGEERAKGNILERFSAQQFPDLHSELNLSSLELGDSALYFCASSVGKGEQFFGPGTRLTVL.

This CDR3 reads CASSPPDRTDGANVLTF. Here the CDR3 DNA reads TGTGCCAGCAGCCCACCAGACAGGACGGATGGGGCCAACGTCCTGACTTTC. This chain uses TRBV13 with TRBJ2-6; possible D gene TRBD1, 6 bases. Germline V lookup: CDR1 PRHDT, CDR2 FYEKMQ (reference sequence). V was trimmed by 5 bases and J by 3 bases, leaving 17 bases between them. CDR3 length: 17 amino acids.

This clonotype has only a few counts. V gene TRBV28 combines with J gene TRBJ2-3, with D possibly matching TRBD2 (7 bases). Germline assignment: CDR1 MDHEN and CDR2 SYDVKM. Trimming removed 4 bases at V and 1 base at J, with 18 bases between. The CDR3 is 17 amino acids. CDR3 sequence (DNA): TGTGCCAGCAGTTCCGGGGGGCGATTTAATGGCACAGATACGCAGTATTTT. As protein: CASSSGGRFNGTDTQYF.

V and J are TRBV29-1 and TRBJ2-3; no clear D gene. V was clipped by 1 base and J by 5 bases, with 4 bases between them. The length of the CDR3 is 11 residues. Germline V gives CDR1 SQVTM, CDR2 ANQGSEA. The CDR3 DNA sequence: TGCAGCGTTGAAGTTCAAGATACGCAGTATTTT. Translating gives CSVEVQDTQYF.

This clonotype was seen ten or more times. This rearrangement joins TRBV5-1 to TRBJ2-3, with TRBD2 matching over 8 bases. The CDR3 consists of 16 residues. J lost 5 bases, V lost 4 bases, and 12 bases had no gene match. Germline CDR1 is SGHRS and CDR2 is YFSETQ. CDR3 DNA: TGCGCCAGCAGCCCAGGGCAAGCGGGAGCGGGAGATACGCAGTATTTT. Translated, it gives CASSPGQAGAGDTQYF.

This clonotype appeared many times. CDR3 sequence: CASSQEQVHLGDTQYF. As DNA, the CDR3 is TGTGCCAGCAGCCAAGAGCAGGTCCACCTTGGGGATACGCAGTATTTT. The chain joins TRBV4-2 to TRBJ2-3; D is unclear. Trimming stripped 0 bases from V and 6 bases from J, with 16 bases between. Germline V gives CDR1 LGHNA, CDR2 YNFKEQ. This CDR3 region has 16 residues.

There are a few counts of this clonotype. The rearrangement joins TRBV6-6 to TRBJ2-7; 7 positions agree with TRBD2. J was trimmed by 7 bases and V by 5 bases; bases with no gene match: 17. In germline, CDR1 is MNHNY, CDR2 SVGAGI (reference sequence). This CDR3 region has 16 residues. In DNA, the CDR3 is TGTGCCAGCAGTCGCCCCCCGGGGGGAGGGGCGGTGGAGCAGTACTTC. This codes for CASSRPPGGGAVEQYF.

This rearrangement joins TRBV14 to TRBJ1-1; no reliable D call. Trimming took off 1 base at V and 6 bases at J, with 15 bases between the two ends. Germline CDR1 SGHDN, CDR2 FVKESK. The CDR3 runs to 15 residues. This CDR3 is CASSQALGIRAEAFF. For the CDR3, the DNA is TGTGCCAGCAGCCAAGCTCTTGGTATTCGTGCTGAAGCTTTCTTT.

The V call is TRBV7-2, the J call TRBJ2-2; D possibly uses TRBD1 or TRBD2 (6 bases each). Trimming took 8 bases from V and 1 from J, leaving 23 bases between them. In germline, CDR1 is SGHTA, CDR2 FQGNSA. This CDR3 has 18 residues. The CDR3 sequence: CASGFSGGRGQNTGELFF. As DNA, the CDR3 is TGTGCCAGCGGTTTTTCCGGGGGCAGGGGACAGAACACCGGGGAGCTGTTTTTT.

J is TRBJ1-5 and V is TRBV4-1; maybe TRBD1 (5 bases). The V gene lost 0 bases and the J gene lost 7 bases, with 13 bases spanning the gap. The germline gives CDR1 MGHRA, CDR2 YSYEKL. CDR3 length equals 15 residues. In DNA form, the CDR3 reads TGCGCCAGCAGCCAAGAGGGCCGGACACGCCAGCCCCAGCATTTT. It is translated as CASSQEGRTRQPQHF.

The rearrangement links TRBV2 to TRBJ2-3; possible D gene TRBD1, 6 bases. Trimming pared 6 bases from V and 6 bases from J, leaving 13 bases between. This CDR3 spans 13 amino acids. Per the germline V gene, CDR1 is SNHLY and CDR2 is FYNNEI. The CDR3 region has the DNA TGTGCCAGCAGCGGACAGAGGGGGGATACGCAGTATTTT. Its translation is CASSGQRGDTQYF.

This chain uses TRBV24-1 with TRBJ2-2; TRBD1 might be the D (5 bases). The V gene's germline CDR1 is KGHDR and CDR2 SFDVKD. There are 10 residues in the CDR3. CDR3 sequence: CEKGTGELFF. The CDR3 DNA reads as TGTGAGAAGGGGACCGGGGAGCTGTTTTTT.

CDR3 coding DNA: TGCAGCGTGAACAGGGGGCAAGGAAACACCATATATTTT. This translates into CSVNRGQGNTIYF. This chain connects TRBV29-1 to TRBJ1-3; 9 bases are shared with TRBD1. With 6 bases clipped from V and 4 bases from J, the junction kept 4 bases outside the gene matches. Germline assignment: CDR1 SQVTM and CDR2 ANQGSEA. The CDR3 has 13 residues.

This clonotype was observed a handful of times. The chain links TRBV2 to TRBJ2-3; D may be TRBD1 (5 bases). The CDR3 covers 13 residues. Germline CDR1 reads SNHLY; CDR2 reads FYNNEI. V lost 8 bases, J lost 5 bases, and 14 bases lay in between. Here the CDR3 DNA reads TGTGCCAGCCGGACCGCAGGGTTAGATACGCAGTATTTT. Translated, it gives CASRTAGLDTQYF.

The chain joins TRBV7-2 to TRBJ2-1; 9 bases agree with TRBD2. The V gene's germline CDR1 is SGHTA and CDR2 FQGNSA. There are 16 residues in the CDR3. After removal of 0 bases from V and 7 bases from J, the junction contained 7 bases not matched to a gene. CDR3 nucleotides: TGTGCCAGCAGCTTAGCGTGGGCGGGAGGGCCGAATGAGCAGTTCTTC. As protein: CASSLAWAGGPNEQFF.

This clonotype was found a few times. The gene calls are TRBV3-1 and TRBJ2-5; D is possibly TRBD1 (6 bases). Trimming shortened V by 11 bases and J by 3 bases, and 16 bases separated the two germline ends. The CDR3 is made up of 13 amino acids. Germline CDR1 is LGHDT and CDR2 is YNNKEL (reference sequence). This CDR3 is CAVAWGQEETQYF. The CDR3 DNA sequence: TGTGCCGTCGCCTGGGGGCAGGAAGAGACCCAGTACTTC.

This clonotype has more than one count but fewer than ten. The genes are TRBV5-1 and TRBJ2-1; 8 bases agree with TRBD2. The germline CDR1 and CDR2 sequences are SGHRS and YFSETQ. V was clipped by 2 bases and J by 6 bases; unmatched bases: 7. CDR3 size: 15 residues. CDR3 coding DNA: TGCGCCAGCAGCTTAGGCGGGCGGGAGGCCAATGAGCAGTTCTTC. Residues: CASSLGGREANEQFF.

The rearrangement links TRBV11-3 to TRBJ2-5; TRBD2 might be the D (6 bases). CDR3 length: 17 residues. Germline V lookup: CDR1 SGHNT, CDR2 YENEEA. Trimming removed 1 base at V and 5 bases at J, with 20 bases between. The CDR3 DNA follows: TGTGCCAGCAGCTTAGGCCTCCAGGCGGGAAGAGGGGAGACCCAGTACTTC. Amino acid sequence: CASSLGLQAGRGETQYF. The full variable domain, its missing parts supplied by reference TRBV11-3 and TRBJ2-5, is EAGVVQSPRYKIIEKKQPVAFWCNPISGHNTLYWYLQNLGQGPELLIRYENEEAVDDSQLPKDRFSAERLKGVDSTLKIQPAELGDSAVYLCASSLGLQAGRGETQYFGPGTRLLVL.

There are a few counts of this clonotype. This rearrangement joins TRBV5-1 to TRBJ2-4; 10 bases line up with TRBD2. Germline assignment: CDR1 SGHRS and CDR2 YFSETQ. Unmatched junction bases numbered 13, after V lost 4 bases and J lost 12 bases. This CDR3 has 15 residues. The CDR3 DNA reads TGCGCCAGCAGCGTCCTAGCGGGGGCCCCCGGGGCTCAGTACTTC. This translates into CASSVLAGAPGAQYF. Based on the CDR3 plus reference TRBV5-1 and TRBJ2-4, the full variable domain is KAGVTQTPRYLIKTRGQQVTLSCSPISGHRSVSWYQQTPGQGLQFLFEYFSETQRNKGNFPGRFSGRQFSNSRSEMNVSTLELGDSALYLCASSVLAGAPGAQYFGAGTRLSVL.

This rearrangement joins TRBV9 to TRBJ2-7; D could derive from TRBD1 or TRBD2 (5 bases each). V lost 7 bases and J 0 bases, leaving 14 bases between the germline ends. Germline V CDR1 and CDR2: SGDLS, YYNGEE. The CDR3 sequence is 14 residues long. DNA of the CDR3: TGTGCCAGCGGCCAGGGAGATAGCTCCTACGAGCAGTACTTC. Translation gives CASGQGDSSYEQYF.

The V call is TRBV12-3 or TRBV12-4, the J call TRBJ2-6; 7 positions match TRBD1. J lost 0 bases, V lost 6 bases, and 17 bases had no gene match. The CDR3 covers 20 residues. The CDR3 region has the DNA TGTGCCAGCAGCGGGTCCCGGGACAGTTTTCAGGCCTCTGGGGCCAACGTCCTGACTTTC. Translation: CASSGSRDSFQASGANVLTF.

This chain connects TRBV20-1 to TRBJ2-3; the match to TRBD2 covers 7 bases. From germline, CDR1 is DFQATT and CDR2 SNEGSKA (reference sequence). The CDR3 spans 15 residues. CDR3 sequence: CSLERGARNTDTQYF. In DNA, the CDR3 is TGCAGCTTGGAGCGGGGCGCAAGAAACACAGATACGCAGTATTTT.

There are a few counts of this clonotype. The chain links TRBV2 to TRBJ1-1; 7 nucleotides align to TRBD1. Germline CDR1 reads SNHLY; CDR2 reads FYNNEI. The ends lost 5 bases at V and 7 bases at J; junction bases unmatched: 10. The CDR3 covers 14 residues. The CDR3: CASSLDRVLGEAFF. In DNA form, the CDR3 reads TGTGCCAGCAGTTTAGACAGGGTTCTTGGTGAAGCTTTCTTT.

This chain joins TRBV29-1 and TRBJ2-1; D ambiguous. V lost 6 bases to trimming and J lost 4 bases, with 10 bases between them. The germline CDR1 and CDR2 sequences are SQVTM and ANQGSEA. This CDR3 is 12 amino acids long. The CDR3 DNA reads TGCAGCGTAGATCTACAGTACAATGAGCAGTTCTTC. Translation: CSVDLQYNEQFF.